This T cell receptor (beta chain) comes out of a study of identical twins. Germline V lookup: CDR1 SGDLS, CDR2 YYNGEE. This CDR3 spans 15 amino acids. The germline V and J ends were trimmed by 0 bases and 0 bases, with 10 bases remaining between them. Study observations and caveats: Reduced insertions were recorded for abundant cord blood beta clonotypes, with no such pattern in memory repertoires. For zero-insertion analyses, partial confounding could come from invariant MAIT and iNKT cells.

Template switching introduced a universal primer site, and the cDNA bore unique molecular identifiers. TCRdb reprocessed the 5' RACE reads via MiXCR and lists one record per CDR3 protein. The table lists some 320,000 distinct CDR3 sequences, over 9% of them singletons, with just over 7% in the top ten. This clonotype was seen a handful of times. What it binds is unknown. Healthy Caucasians were all of the donors. The sample was also linked to a second study, of yellow fever vaccine responses in identical twins.

The sequencing sample was made of CD8+ T cells sorted from blood. The source of this sequence is a woman aged 18-29 years in good health. The V call is TRBV9, the J call TRBJ2-7, with D tentatively TRBD2 (6 bases). This CDR3 is CASSVGGDSSYEQYF. Written as DNA, the CDR3 is TGTGCCAGCAGCGTAGGCGGGGATAGCTCCTACGAGCAGTACTTC.